The 25 T cell receptor beta chains below come from one sample, sequenced in a study of cytomegalovirus exposure and HLA in healthy donors. Primers included in the PCR were 60 Vbeta and 13 Jbeta primers. Libraries were prepared by immunoSEQ multiplex PCR; TCRdb keeps only in-frame clonotypes and omits some of them. The sample lists about 140,000 clones, roughly 77% seen once, with over 3% in the top ten. Sequenced material: PBMCs. These receptors originate from a female donor in good health and CMV-seronegative.

This chain uses TRBV7-2 with TRBJ1-4; 8 nucleotides match TRBD1. The length of the CDR3 is 16 residues. From germline, CDR1 is SGHTA and CDR2 FQGNSA. The V segment lost 6 bases and the J segment 8 bases; nucleotides outside the gene matches: 14. The CDR3 DNA reads as TGTGCCAGCAGTTCCGGGACAGGTGGATCGAGGGAAAAACTGTTTTTT. As protein: CASSSGTGGSREKLFF. Looking up the rest from reference TRBV7-2 and TRBJ1-4 gives the full variable domain: GAGVSQSPSNKVTEKGKDVELRCDPISGHTALYWYRQSLGQGLEFLIYFQGNSAPDKSGLPSDRFSAERTGGSVSTLTIQRTQQEDSAVYLCASSSGTGGSREKLFFGSGTQLSVL.

CDR3 region: CASLPGHRMGETQYF. The DNA of the CDR3 is TGTGCCAGCCTTCCGGGACACAGAATGGGAGAGACCCAGTACTTC. The chain recombines TRBV6-6 with TRBJ2-5; TRBD1 might be the D (6 bases). CDR3 size: 15 residues. From germline, CDR1 is MNHNY and CDR2 SVGAGI (reference sequence). V was trimmed by 8 bases and J by 4 bases, leaving 20 bases between them.

CDR3 residues: CASSRGTSGRQSYNEQFF. CDR3 coding DNA: TGTGCCAGCAGCCGGGGGACTAGCGGGAGACAGTCCTACAATGAGCAGTTCTTC. The gene calls are TRBV7-9 and TRBJ2-1, with TRBD2 matching over 14 bases. J was trimmed by 1 base and V by 5 bases; bases with no gene match: 7. Germline CDR1 SEHNR, CDR2 FQNEAQ (reference sequence). The CDR3 has 18 amino acids.

A few counts support this clone. The chain couples TRBV4-3 to TRBJ1-2, with a tentative D call TRBD1 (6 bases). The germline gives CDR1 LGHNA, CDR2 YSLEER. The CDR3 totals 13 residues. Deletions cut 2 bases from V and 8 bases from J, with 12 bases between. CDR3 region: CASSQTGKGGYTF. The CDR3 nucleotides are TGCGCCAGCAGCCAAACAGGGAAGGGCGGCTACACCTTC.

The chain employs TRBV2 and TRBJ2-7; 7 bases are shared with TRBD1. Trimming at V came to 6 bases and at J to 3 bases, leaving 8 bases not matched to a gene. The CDR3 sequence is 14 residues long. Germline-derived CDR1 and CDR2 are SNHLY and FYNNEI. For the CDR3, the DNA is TGTGCCAGCAGGTCCGGGACAGCCGGCTACGAGCAGTACTTC. Protein product: CASRSGTAGYEQYF.

This clone was observed a single time. The V gene is TRBV9, the J gene TRBJ2-7; 8 bases fit TRBD1. Germline V gene sequence: CDR1 SGDLS, CDR2 YYNGEE. The V gene end was trimmed by 0 bases and the J gene end by 1 base; junction bases not matched to a gene: 3. The CDR3 is made up of 15 amino acids. This CDR3 reads CASSVAGTGSYEQYF. The CDR3, as DNA: TGTGCCAGCAGCGTAGCCGGGACAGGTTCCTACGAGCAGTACTTC. The complete variable domain, with remaining parts taken from reference TRBV9 and TRBJ2-7, reads DSGVTQTPKHLITATGQRVTLRCSPRSGDLSVYWYQQSLDQGLQFLIQYYNGEERAKGNILERFSAQQFPDLHSELNLSSLELGDSALYFCASSVAGTGSYEQYFGPGTRLTVT.

The chain couples TRBV7-2 to TRBJ2-7; 9 nucleotides align to TRBD2. Germline V gives CDR1 SGHTA, CDR2 FQGNSA. The CDR3 length is 15 residues. J lost 4 bases, V lost 1 base, and 5 bases had no gene match. CDR3 protein: CASSLVAGVGYEQYF. The CDR3 DNA reads as TGTGCCAGCAGCTTAGTAGCGGGAGTAGGTTACGAGCAGTACTTC.

The rearrangement joins TRBV19 to TRBJ2-3; 10 bases are shared with TRBD2. Germline V lookup: CDR1 LNHDA, CDR2 SQIVND (reference sequence). V lost 0 bases, J lost 2 bases, and 8 bases stayed unmatched. The CDR3 sequence is 18 residues long. This CDR3 is CASSIDENLAGATDTQYF. The CDR3 bases are TGTGCCAGTAGTATAGACGAGAATCTAGCGGGAGCCACAGATACGCAGTATTTT.

The chain uses TRBV4-1 and TRBJ2-7; 10 positions agree with TRBD2. The CDR3 consists of 18 residues. Germline V CDR1 and CDR2: MGHRA, YSYEKL. V was clipped by 2 bases and J by 4 bases; unmatched bases: 14. This CDR3 reads CASSQLFILAGRLYEQYF. CDR3 nucleotide sequence: TGCGCCAGCAGCCAACTCTTCATACTAGCGGGGCGACTTTACGAGCAGTACTTC.

This clone has more than one count but fewer than ten. The chain uses TRBV2 and TRBJ1-5; the match to TRBD1 covers 9 bases. V lost 5 bases, J lost 5 bases, and 4 bases stayed unmatched. This CDR3 is 14 amino acids long. The V gene's germline CDR1 is SNHLY and CDR2 FYNNEI. CDR3 sequence reads: CASSPDRGYQPQHF. CDR3 coding DNA: TGTGCCAGCAGTCCCGACAGGGGGTATCAGCCCCAGCATTTT.

The chain employs TRBV28 and TRBJ1-2; a weak D match, TRBD1 (5 bases). The ends were cut back, 4 bases at V and 4 bases at J, with 13 bases in the middle. Germline assignment: CDR1 MDHEN and CDR2 SYDVKM. The CDR3 extends over 14 amino acids. CDR3 loop: CASSSGGHSYGYTF. CDR3 DNA sequence: TGTGCCAGCAGTTCTGGTGGACACAGCTATGGCTACACCTTC.

This clone was seen only once. The chain links TRBV7-2 to TRBJ1-4; D call uncertain. The CDR3 contains 15 residues. V was shortened by 5 bases and J by 0 bases, with 10 bases between the two germline ends. Germline V CDR1 and CDR2: SGHTA, FQGNSA. The CDR3 DNA follows: TGTGCCAGCAGCCTTAACATTGCAACTAATGAAAAACTGTTTTTT. Translation gives CASSLNIATNEKLFF.

This clone was seen once. The CDR3 DNA reads as TGTGCCAGTAGTAGGGCCGGGGGTTCAAAACTGTTTTTT. Encoded protein: CASSRAGGSKLFF. The chain combines TRBV19 with TRBJ1-4, with TRBD1 as a possible D gene (5 bases). From germline, CDR1 is LNHDA and CDR2 SQIVND (reference sequence). V was shortened by 4 bases and J by 10 bases, with 13 bases between the two germline ends. CDR3 length equals 13 residues.

The V and J genes are TRBV6-5 and TRBJ2-3; a possible D gene is TRBD2 (5 bases). This CDR3 spans 15 amino acids. Trimming removed 2 bases from V and 6 bases from J, with 15 bases in between. Germline V gene data show CDR1 as MNHEY and CDR2 as SVGAGI. The CDR3 bases are TGTGCCAGCAGTTACGTGGGGTCTCGCGGGGATACGCAGTATTTT. It codes for CASSYVGSRGDTQYF.

V gene TRBV7-2 combines with J gene TRBJ2-7; 7 nucleotides match TRBD1. The germline V gene encodes CDR1 SGHTA and CDR2 FQGNSA. This CDR3 spans 15 amino acids. J lost 6 bases, V lost 0 bases, and 8 bases had no gene match. CDR3 loop: CASSLATGARLEQYF. For the CDR3, the DNA is TGTGCCAGCAGCTTAGCAACAGGGGCTAGGCTCGAGCAGTACTTC.

The gene calls are TRBV25-1 and TRBJ2-3; 8 bases fit TRBD2. This CDR3 has 11 residues. Germline CDR1 is MGHDK and CDR2 is SYGVNS. CDR3 coding DNA: TGTGCTACGACTAGCGCAGATACGCAGTATTTT. Its translation is CATTSADTQYF.

The chain recombines TRBV6-5 with TRBJ1-5; 8 nucleotides line up with TRBD1. Germline CDR1 is MNHEY and CDR2 is SVGAGI. J was trimmed by 6 bases and V by 5 bases; bases with no gene match: 6. The CDR3 length is 14 residues. The CDR3 spells CASSLRGLLQPQHF. The CDR3 DNA sequence: TGTGCCAGCAGTCTCAGGGGGCTCCTTCAGCCCCAGCATTTT.

This rearrangement joins TRBV9 to TRBJ2-7; the D is unclear. Between the trimmed V and J ends, which lost 0 bases and 2 bases, there was a span of 6 bases. This CDR3 is 13 amino acids long. CDR1 and CDR2 from the germline V gene are SGDLS and YYNGEE. CDR3 residues: CASSVGLTYEQYF. CDR3 bases: TGTGCCAGCAGCGTAGGCCTAACCTACGAGCAGTACTTC. The whole variable domain, filled in from reference TRBV9 and TRBJ2-7, reads DSGVTQTPKHLITATGQRVTLRCSPRSGDLSVYWYQQSLDQGLQFLIQYYNGEERAKGNILERFSAQQFPDLHSELNLSSLELGDSALYFCASSVGLTYEQYFGPGTRLTVT.

This chain connects TRBV7-9 to TRBJ2-3, with D maybe TRBD1 (6 bases). This CDR3 is 15 amino acids long. The V gene lost 5 bases and the J gene lost 1 base, with 13 bases spanning the gap. Germline CDR1 SEHNR, CDR2 FQNEAQ (reference sequence). CDR3 amino acids: CASSGYRDGTDTQYF. For the CDR3, the DNA is TGTGCCAGCAGCGGTTACAGGGATGGCACAGATACGCAGTATTTT.

The V gene is TRBV10-2, the J gene TRBJ2-1, with TRBD1 identical over 7 bases. V shed 3 bases, J shed 1 base, and the junction held 6 bases outside the gene matches. CDR1 is WSHSY, CDR2 SAAADI, per germline. CDR3 length: 16 residues. The CDR3 sequence is CASSDNNRGSYNEQFF. In DNA, the CDR3 is TGCGCCAGCAGTGATAATAACAGGGGTTCCTACAATGAGCAGTTCTTC.

V gene TRBV4-3 combines with J gene TRBJ2-7; D perhaps matches TRBD2 (6 bases). CDR1 is LGHNA and CDR2 is YSLEER in the germline V gene. The V gene lost 0 bases and the J gene lost 5 bases, with 14 bases spanning the gap. This CDR3 contains 15 residues. The CDR3 sequence is CASSQDRGRYNEQYF. Here the CDR3 DNA reads TGCGCCAGCAGCCAAGACCGGGGGAGATACAACGAGCAGTACTTC.

V is TRBV5-4 and J is TRBJ2-1, with D perhaps matching TRBD1 (7 bases). This CDR3 spans 13 amino acids. Germline-derived CDR1 and CDR2 are SGHNT and YYREEE (reference sequence). V gave up 5 bases and J gave up 8 bases, with 14 bases separating them. CDR3 residues: CASSQQGGDEQFF. The CDR3 DNA sequence: TGTGCCAGCAGTCAGCAGGGGGGCGATGAGCAGTTCTTC.

The V gene is TRBV4-3, the J gene TRBJ2-1; D remains ambiguous. The ends were cut back, 1 base at V and 10 bases at J, with 5 bases in the middle. The CDR3 spans 11 residues. CDR1 LGHNA and CDR2 YSLEER come from the germline V gene. The CDR3 loop is CASSQGVEQFF. The CDR3 DNA is TGCGCCAGCAGCCAAGGAGTCGAGCAGTTCTTC.

The chain carries TRBV27 and TRBJ2-2; TRBD2 agrees at 10 bases. This CDR3 contains 17 residues. The germline CDR1 and CDR2 sequences are MNHEY and SMNVEV (reference sequence). With 5 bases clipped from V and 7 bases from J, the junction kept 13 bases outside the gene matches. DNA for the CDR3: TGTGCCAGCAGTCCTTTTAGCGGGAGGCTTGAGGTCGGGGAGCTGTTTTTT. Its protein is CASSPFSGRLEVGELFF.

The CDR3 reads CASSRDSTARWNEQFF. As DNA, the CDR3 is TGTGCCAGCAGCAGGGACAGCACGGCTCGATGGAATGAGCAGTTCTTC. V and J are TRBV5-4 and TRBJ2-1, with 7 nucleotides matching TRBD1. Germline V gene lookup returns CDR1 SGHNT and CDR2 YYREEE (reference sequence). This CDR3 has 16 amino acids. The V segment lost 4 bases and the J segment 7 bases; nucleotides outside the gene matches: 14. Based on the CDR3 plus reference TRBV5-4 and TRBJ2-1, the full variable domain is ETGVTQSPTHLIKTRGQQVTLRCSSQSGHNTVSWYQQALGQGPQFIFQYYREEENGRGNFPPRFSGLQFPNYSSELNVNALELDDSALYLCASSRDSTARWNEQFFGPGTRLTVL.